Reported below is one T cell receptor beta chain. Antigen unknown. The data were taken from a study of OX40 agonist ivuxolimab in advanced cancers. For the study at large: Patients with prior anti-PD-1, anti-PD-L1 or anti-CTLA-4 therapy were eligible; 40% had some. Study-wide results and caveats: Several nonresponders also turned out to have low normalized T-cell clonal expansion. Fewer expanded clones were found on average in CD4+ than in CD8+ T cells.

Autoimmune disease history or systemic immunosuppression barred patients. Clones were read by immunoSEQ multiplex PCR, and TCRdb kept only the in-frame ones, dropping some. The sample shows fewer than 100,000 clones, about 86% of them seen only once. The CDR3 runs to 12 residues. J lost 6 bases, V lost 11 bases, and 6 bases had no gene match. The germline V gene has CDR1 MDHEN and CDR2 SYDVKM. The source is an adult with an advanced solid tumor such as melanoma, head and neck, liver or kidney cancer. V gene TRBV28 combines with J gene TRBJ2-2, with 7 positions matching TRBD2. This specimen was CD4+ or CD8+ T cells sorted from blood, taken in a trial of the OX40 agonist ivuxolimab. CDR3 amino acids: CALKGGAGELFF. In DNA form, the CDR3 reads TGTGCCCTTAAGGGAGGGGCCGGGGAGCTGTTTTTT.